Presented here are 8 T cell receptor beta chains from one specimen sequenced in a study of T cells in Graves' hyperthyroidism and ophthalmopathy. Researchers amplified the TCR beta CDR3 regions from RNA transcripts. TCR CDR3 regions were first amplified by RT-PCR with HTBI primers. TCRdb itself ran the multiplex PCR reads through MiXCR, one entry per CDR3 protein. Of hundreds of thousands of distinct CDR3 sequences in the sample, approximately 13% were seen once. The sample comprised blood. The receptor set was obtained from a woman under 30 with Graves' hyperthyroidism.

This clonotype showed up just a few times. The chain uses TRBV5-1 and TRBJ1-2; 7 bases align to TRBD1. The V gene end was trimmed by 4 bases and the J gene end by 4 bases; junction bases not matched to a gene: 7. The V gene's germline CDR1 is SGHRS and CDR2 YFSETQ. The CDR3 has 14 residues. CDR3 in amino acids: CASSQDRRPYGYTF. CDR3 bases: TGCGCCAGCAGCCAGGACAGGAGACCCTATGGCTACACCTTC.

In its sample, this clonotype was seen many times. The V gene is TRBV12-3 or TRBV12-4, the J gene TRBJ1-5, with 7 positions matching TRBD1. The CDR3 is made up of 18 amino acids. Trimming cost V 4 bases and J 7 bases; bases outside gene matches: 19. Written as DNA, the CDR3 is TGTGCCAGCAGTTCCAAATTCCAGGGGGACCGGGGGAGCCAGCCCCAGCATTTT. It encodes CASSSKFQGDRGSQPQHF.

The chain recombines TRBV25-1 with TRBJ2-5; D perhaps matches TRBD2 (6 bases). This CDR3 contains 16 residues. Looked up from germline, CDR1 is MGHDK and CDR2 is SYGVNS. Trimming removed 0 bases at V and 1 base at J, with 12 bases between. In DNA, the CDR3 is TGTGCCAGCAGTGAATACCCCCCGACTAGCCAAGAGACCCAGTACTTC. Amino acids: CASSEYPPTSQETQYF.

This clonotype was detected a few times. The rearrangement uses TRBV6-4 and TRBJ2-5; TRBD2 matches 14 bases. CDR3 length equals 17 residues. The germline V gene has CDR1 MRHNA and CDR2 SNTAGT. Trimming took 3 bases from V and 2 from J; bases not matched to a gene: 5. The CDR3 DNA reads TGTGCCAGCAGTGAAGGGACTAGCGGGGGCTTACAAGAGACCCAGTACTTC. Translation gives CASSEGTSGGLQETQYF.

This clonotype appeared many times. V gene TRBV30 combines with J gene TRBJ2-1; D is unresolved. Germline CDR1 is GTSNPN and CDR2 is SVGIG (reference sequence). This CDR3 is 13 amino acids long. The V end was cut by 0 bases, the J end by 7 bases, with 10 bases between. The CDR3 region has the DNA TGTGCCTGGAGTGTACGGATGGAGAATGAGCAGTTCTTC. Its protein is CAWSVRMENEQFF. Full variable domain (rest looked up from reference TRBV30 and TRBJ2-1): SQTIHQWPATLVQPVGSPLSLECTVEGTSNPNLYWYRQAAGRGLQLLFYSVGIGQISSEVPQNLSASRPQDRQFILSSKKLLLSDSGFYLCAWSVRMENEQFFGPGTRLTVL.

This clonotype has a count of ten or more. CDR3 sequence (DNA): TGTGCCAGCAGCTTGGAGGTCGGCAGCGGGGCTTTCTTT. Protein product: CASSLEVGSGAFF. The chain uses TRBV5-5 and TRBJ1-1; D uncertain. Trimming stripped 0 bases from V and 11 bases from J, with 14 bases between. Germline values: CDR1 SGHKS, CDR2 YYEKEE (reference sequence). CDR3 length equals 13 residues. Looking up the rest from reference TRBV5-5 and TRBJ1-1 gives the full variable domain: DAGVTQSPTHLIKTRGQQVTLRCSPISGHKSVSWYQQVLGQGPQFIFQYYEKEERGRGNFPDRFSARQFPNYSSELNVNALLLGDSALYLCASSLEVGSGAFFGQGTRLTVV.

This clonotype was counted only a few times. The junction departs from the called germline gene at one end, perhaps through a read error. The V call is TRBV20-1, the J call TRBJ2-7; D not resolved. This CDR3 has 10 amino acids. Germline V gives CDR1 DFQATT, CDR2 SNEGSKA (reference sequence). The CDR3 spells CRPTFLEEYF. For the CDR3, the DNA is TGCAGACCGACATTCCTCGAGGAGTACTTC.

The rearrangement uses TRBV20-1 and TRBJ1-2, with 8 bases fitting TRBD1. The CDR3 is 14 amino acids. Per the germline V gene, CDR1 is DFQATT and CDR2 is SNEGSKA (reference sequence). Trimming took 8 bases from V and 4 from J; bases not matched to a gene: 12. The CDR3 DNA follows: TGCAGTCCCAACCAGGGCAGGGGGCCCTATGGCTACACCTTC. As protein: CSPNQGRGPYGYTF.